Following are 25 T cell receptor beta chains from one sample sequenced in a study of T cell responses to AZD1222 COVID-19 vaccine. Profiled with immunoSEQ multiplex PCR; TCRdb holds only in-frame clones, not every one. The repertoire holds 200,000 to 300,000 clones, with over 90% as singletons. The sequences come from peripheral blood, collected on day 0 of AZD1222 vaccination. The receptors come from an adult in good health.

This clone was seen once. The chain carries TRBV25-1 and TRBJ2-1; 11 nucleotides line up with TRBD2. V was pared by 5 bases and J by 8 bases, with 11 bases of the junction left unmatched. Germline CDR1 is MGHDK and CDR2 is SYGVNS. CDR3 length: 16 amino acids. The CDR3 DNA sequence: TGTGCCAGCAGTCCACTCCTAGCGGGGGGTTTAGATGAGCAGTTCTTC. It is translated as CASSPLLAGGLDEQFF. Complete variable domain (other parts from reference TRBV25-1 and TRBJ2-1): EADIYQTPRYLVIGTGKKITLECSQTMGHDKMYWYQQDPGMELHLIHYSYGVNSTEKGDLSSESTVSRIRTEHFPLTLESARPSHTSQYLCASSPLLAGGLDEQFFGPGTRLTVL.

V and J are TRBV5-4 and TRBJ2-2, with 8 bases identical to TRBD1. The CDR3 consists of 16 residues. V was pared by 3 bases and J by 7 bases, with 11 bases of the junction left unmatched. Germline values: CDR1 SGHNT, CDR2 YYREEE (reference sequence). CDR3 sequence: CASSYDRGGQIGELFF. Here the CDR3 DNA reads TGTGCCAGCAGCTATGACAGGGGCGGGCAAATCGGGGAGCTGTTTTTT. The full variable domain, its missing parts supplied by reference TRBV5-4 and TRBJ2-2, is ETGVTQSPTHLIKTRGQQVTLRCSSQSGHNTVSWYQQALGQGPQFIFQYYREEENGRGNFPPRFSGLQFPNYSSELNVNALELDDSALYLCASSYDRGGQIGELFFGEGSRLTVL.

This chain joins TRBV5-4 and TRBJ2-3, with TRBD2 identical over 9 bases. V dropped 7 bases and J dropped 3; count of bases not matched to a gene: 3. The germline gives CDR1 SGHNT, CDR2 YYREEE (reference sequence). The CDR3 contains 13 residues. The CDR3 protein is CASDTSGTDTQYF. CDR3 DNA sequence: TGTGCCAGCGATACTAGCGGGACAGATACGCAGTATTTT.

CDR3: CASNRVPLDNEQFF. Written as DNA, the CDR3 is TGTGCCAGCAACAGAGTACCCCTCGACAATGAGCAGTTCTTC. V usage is TRBV27 and J usage is TRBJ2-1; D gene unclear. The germline CDR1 and CDR2 sequences are MNHEY and SMNVEV (reference sequence). CDR3 length: 14 residues. With 7 bases removed from V and 5 bases from J, the gap between germline ends came to 15 bases.

The chain recombines TRBV15 with TRBJ2-1; possibly TRBD2 for D (6 bases). Trimming shortened V by 1 base and J by 0 bases, and 10 bases separated the two germline ends. Germline V lookup: CDR1 LNHNV, CDR2 YYDKDF (reference sequence). The CDR3 extends over 16 amino acids. The CDR3 coding sequence is TGTGCCACCAGCAGAGCTCGGGAGAGCTCCTACAATGAGCAGTTCTTC. Its translation is CATSRARESSYNEQFF.

The CDR3 bases are TGTGCCAGCAGTTTCGGCTACGAGCAGTACTTC. As protein: CASSFGYEQYF. V gene TRBV5-6 combines with J gene TRBJ2-7; no clear D gene. The CDR3 has 11 amino acids. Germline CDR1 reads SGHDT; CDR2 reads YYEEEE. Trimming removed 5 bases at V and 3 bases at J, with 6 bases between.

The chain employs TRBV19 and TRBJ1-1; D ambiguous. V was trimmed by 3 bases and J by 3 bases, leaving 11 bases between them. The CDR3 is 14 amino acids. Germline V gene sequence: CDR1 LNHDA, CDR2 SQIVND (reference sequence). The CDR3 sequence: CASSIIDRDTEAFF. The CDR3 DNA reads TGTGCCAGTAGTATTATCGACCGGGACACTGAAGCTTTCTTT.

A single count supports this clone. V gene TRBV28 combines with J gene TRBJ1-2; 8 bases are shared with TRBD1. The germline CDR1 and CDR2 sequences are MDHEN and SYDVKM. CDR3 length: 13 amino acids. Trimming removed 5 bases from V and 8 bases from J; junction bases left unmatched: 7. The CDR3 sequence is CASSRDRGGGYTF. CDR3 DNA sequence: TGTGCCAGCAGTAGAGACAGGGGCGGCGGCTACACCTTC.

V usage is TRBV11-1 and J usage is TRBJ2-7, with 8 bases fitting TRBD2. The junction had 8 bases not matched to a gene; V was cut back by 5 bases and J by 2 bases. The CDR3 runs 15 residues. CDR1 and CDR2 from the germline V gene are SGHAT and FQDESV (reference sequence). CDR3 region: CASSITGTRAYEQYF. DNA of the CDR3: TGTGCCAGCAGCATAACCGGGACTAGGGCCTACGAGCAGTACTTC.

V gene TRBV9 combines with J gene TRBJ1-1, with 9 bases identical to TRBD1. V trimming: 4 bases; J trimming: 5 bases; junction bases outside the gene matches: 6. Germline V gene data show CDR1 as SGDLS and CDR2 as YYNGEE. The CDR3 extends over 14 amino acids. CDR3 coding DNA: TGTGCCAGCAGCCCCACAGGGGGCCCGACTGAAGCTTTCTTT. Residues: CASSPTGGPTEAFF.

The V gene is TRBV5-1, the J gene TRBJ2-6, with D hard to call. This CDR3 region has 16 residues. V was cut by 4 bases and J by 0 bases, with 11 bases left in between. Per germline, CDR1 SGHRS and CDR2 YFSETQ. CDR3 amino acids: CASSPGQFSGANVLTF. The CDR3 DNA sequence: TGCGCCAGCAGCCCAGGTCAGTTCTCTGGGGCCAACGTCCTGACTTTC.

The rearrangement uses TRBV7-2 and TRBJ1-4, with no clear D. In germline, CDR1 is SGHTA, CDR2 FQGNSA. This CDR3 region has 14 residues. V gave up 5 bases and J gave up 8 bases, with 15 bases separating them. CDR3 nucleotide sequence: TGTGCCAGCAGCCGGACGGTGATAATGGAAAAACTGTTTTTT. Amino acid sequence: CASSRTVIMEKLFF. Variable domain in full (rest from reference TRBV7-2 and TRBJ1-4): GAGVSQSPSNKVTEKGKDVELRCDPISGHTALYWYRQSLGQGLEFLIYFQGNSAPDKSGLPSDRFSAERTGGSVSTLTIQRTQQEDSAVYLCASSRTVIMEKLFFGSGTQLSVL.

The genes are TRBV3-1 (or the pseudogene TRBV3-2) and TRBJ1-3, with a possible D match to TRBD1 (6 bases). Germline V gives CDR1 LGHDT, CDR2 YNNKEL (reference sequence). V gave up 4 bases and J gave up 2 bases, with 15 bases separating them. The CDR3 sequence is 16 residues long. CDR3 bases: TGTGCCAGCAGCCGACTAAGGGGGGGGCCTGGAAACACCATATATTTT. Translation: CASSRLRGGPGNTIYF.

This clone is a singleton in its sample. The chain has TRBV5-1 and TRBJ1-1; 7 positions match TRBD1. Germline CDR1 is SGHRS and CDR2 is YFSETQ. V trimming: 3 bases; J trimming: 4 bases; junction bases outside the gene matches: 6. The CDR3 totals 14 residues. CDR3 in DNA: TGCGCCAGCAGCTCCCAGGGGGGAGTCACTGAAGCTTTCTTT. The encoded protein is CASSSQGGVTEAFF.

Here the CDR3 reads CATQDRYTGELFF. The CDR3 bases are TGTGCCACCCAGGATAGGTACACCGGGGAGCTGTTTTTT. The chain has TRBV19 and TRBJ2-2; D gene uncertain. The V end was cut by 10 bases, the J end by 3 bases, with 12 bases between. CDR3 length: 13 amino acids. Germline CDR1 reads LNHDA; CDR2 reads SQIVND (reference sequence).

The rearrangement uses TRBV2 and TRBJ2-5; 13 positions agree with TRBD2. Germline trimming cut 2 bases from V and 7 bases from J; bases unmatched to any gene: 1. The germline gives CDR1 SNHLY, CDR2 FYNNEI. There are 14 residues in the CDR3. The DNA for the CDR3 is TGTGCCAGCAGTGAAACTAGCGGGAGGGGGACCCAGTACTTC. This encodes CASSETSGRGTQYF.

The genes are TRBV18 and TRBJ2-2; D is unclear. Germline CDR1 and CDR2: KGHSH and LQKENI. Deletions cut 3 bases from V and 2 bases from J, with 4 bases between. CDR3 length: 13 amino acids. This CDR3 is CASSPLNTGELFF. CDR3 nucleotides: TGTGCCAGCTCACCTCTCAACACCGGGGAGCTGTTTTTT.

V is TRBV27 and J is TRBJ1-5, with TRBD1 matching 9 bases. V was pared by 4 bases and J by 0 bases, with 7 bases of the junction left unmatched. The V gene's germline CDR1 is MNHEY and CDR2 SMNVEV (reference sequence). The CDR3 is 17 amino acids. CDR3 residues: CASSSTWTGVSNQPQHF. The CDR3 nucleotides are TGTGCCAGCAGTTCCACCTGGACAGGGGTTAGCAATCAGCCCCAGCATTTT.

The chain combines TRBV2 with TRBJ2-1; 8 positions agree with TRBD2. The CDR3 consists of 13 residues. Germline V gene data show CDR1 as SNHLY and CDR2 as FYNNEI. The CDR3 coding sequence is TGTTCCACCGCCGGGACTAGATACAATGAGCAGTTCTTC. It encodes CSTAGTRYNEQFF.

The chain employs TRBV7-9 and TRBJ2-3; D not resolved. CDR3 length: 12 amino acids. V lost 5 bases to trimming and J lost 5 bases, with 8 bases between them. The germline gives CDR1 SEHNR, CDR2 FQNEAQ (reference sequence). For the CDR3, the DNA is TGTGCCAGCAGCCCCCAAGGAGATACGCAGTATTTT. Protein: CASSPQGDTQYF.

This clone was seen once. V usage is TRBV28 and J usage is TRBJ2-6, with 8 bases matching TRBD1. Trimming cost V 7 bases and J 1 base; bases outside gene matches: 12. The CDR3 length is 18 residues. Germline V gene data show CDR1 as MDHEN and CDR2 as SYDVKM. CDR3 residues: CASKSWNRGNSGANVLTF. The CDR3 nucleotides are TGTGCCAGCAAGAGTTGGAACAGGGGGAATTCTGGGGCCAACGTCCTGACTTTC.

The rearrangement links TRBV6-2 or TRBV6-3 to TRBJ1-3, with D possibly TRBD1 on 5 matching bases. The V gene's germline CDR1 is MNHEY and CDR2 SVGEGT. V lost 5 bases to trimming and J lost 3 bases, with 17 bases between them. This CDR3 is 16 amino acids long. CDR3 residues: CASSPAGGLSGNTIYF. Here the CDR3 DNA reads TGTGCCAGCAGTCCCGCGGGGGGATTGAGTGGAAACACCATATATTTT.

V is TRBV15 and J is TRBJ1-6, with D possibly being TRBD1 (6 bases). The V end lost 8 bases, the J end lost 9 bases, and 17 bases lay between the germline ends. The CDR3 extends over 14 amino acids. Germline CDR1 reads LNHNV; CDR2 reads YYDKDF (reference sequence). The CDR3 bases are TGTGCCACCCGCCGAAACAGGGAGGCTTCACCCCTCCACTTT. Its protein product is CATRRNREASPLHF.

V is TRBV3-1 (or the pseudogene TRBV3-2) and J is TRBJ1-6; D uncertain. CDR1 is LGHDT, CDR2 YNNKEL, per germline (reference sequence). Trimming removed 2 bases from V and 0 bases from J, with 2 bases in between. The CDR3 length is 14 residues. As DNA, the CDR3 is TGTGCCAGCAGCCAAAGCTCCTATAATTCACCCCTCCACTTT. This translates into CASSQSSYNSPLHF.

V gene TRBV19 combines with J gene TRBJ1-5, with D unclear. Germline lookup yields CDR1 LNHDA and CDR2 SQIVND (reference sequence). This CDR3 spans 15 amino acids. With 4 bases removed from V and 0 bases from J, the gap between germline ends came to 10 bases. Written as DNA, the CDR3 is TGTGCCAGTAGTAAAGCAGGTTATAGCAATCAGCCCCAGCATTTT. This encodes CASSKAGYSNQPQHF. The whole variable domain, remainder taken from reference TRBV19 and TRBJ1-5, is DGGITQSPKYLFRKEGQNVTLSCEQNLNHDAMYWYRQDPGQGLRLIYYSQIVNDFQKGDIAEGYSVSREKKESFPLTVTSAQKNPTAFYLCASSKAGYSNQPQHFGDGTRLSIL.